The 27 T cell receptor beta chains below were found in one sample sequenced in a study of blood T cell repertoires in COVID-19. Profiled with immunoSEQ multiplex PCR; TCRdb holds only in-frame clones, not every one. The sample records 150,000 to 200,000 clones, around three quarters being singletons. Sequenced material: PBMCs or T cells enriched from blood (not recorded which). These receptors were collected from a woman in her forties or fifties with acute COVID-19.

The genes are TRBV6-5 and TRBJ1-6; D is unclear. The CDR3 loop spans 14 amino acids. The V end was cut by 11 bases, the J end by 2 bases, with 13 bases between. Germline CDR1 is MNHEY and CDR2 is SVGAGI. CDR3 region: CAGKGGAYNSPLHF. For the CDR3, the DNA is TGTGCCGGCAAAGGCGGTGCCTATAATTCACCCCTCCACTTT.

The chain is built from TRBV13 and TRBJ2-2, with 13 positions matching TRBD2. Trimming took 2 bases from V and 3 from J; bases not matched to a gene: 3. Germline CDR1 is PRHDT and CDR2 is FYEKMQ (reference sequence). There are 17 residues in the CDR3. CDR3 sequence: CASSLPTSGGYTGELFF. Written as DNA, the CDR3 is TGTGCCAGCAGCTTACCGACTAGCGGGGGGTACACCGGGGAGCTGTTTTTT.

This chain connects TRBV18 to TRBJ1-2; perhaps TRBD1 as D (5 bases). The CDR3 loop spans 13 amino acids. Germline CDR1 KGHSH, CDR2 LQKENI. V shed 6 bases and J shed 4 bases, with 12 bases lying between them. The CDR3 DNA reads TGTGCCAGCTCGACGGACACCTTCTATGGCTACACCTTC. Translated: CASSTDTFYGYTF.

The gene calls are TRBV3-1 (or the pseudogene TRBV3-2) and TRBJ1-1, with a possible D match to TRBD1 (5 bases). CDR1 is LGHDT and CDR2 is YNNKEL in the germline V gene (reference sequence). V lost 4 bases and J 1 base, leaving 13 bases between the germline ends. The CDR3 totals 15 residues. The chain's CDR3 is CASSLGTLRNTEAFF. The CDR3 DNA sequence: TGTGCCAGCAGCCTCGGGACTTTGAGGAACACTGAAGCTTTCTTT.

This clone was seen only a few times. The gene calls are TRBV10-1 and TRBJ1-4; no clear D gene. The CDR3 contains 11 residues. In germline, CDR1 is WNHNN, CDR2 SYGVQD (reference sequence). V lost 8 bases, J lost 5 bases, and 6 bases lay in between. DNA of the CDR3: TGCGCCAGCGGCCAAAATGAAAAACTGTTTTTT. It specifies CASGQNEKLFF.

CDR3 loop: CASSSGQGRGNEQYV. The CDR3 nucleotides read TGTGCCAGCAGTTCCGGACAGGGAAGAGGGAACGAGCAGTACGTC. This chain joins TRBV6-5 and TRBJ2-7; 8 positions agree with TRBD1. J gave up 5 bases and V 4 bases, and 10 bases lay outside the gene matches. CDR1 is MNHEY and CDR2 is SVGAGI in the germline V gene. The CDR3 spans 15 residues.

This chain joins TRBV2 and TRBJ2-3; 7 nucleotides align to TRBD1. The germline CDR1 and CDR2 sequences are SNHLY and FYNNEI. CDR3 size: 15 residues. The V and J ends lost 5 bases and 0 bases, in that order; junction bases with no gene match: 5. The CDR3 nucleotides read TGTGCCAGCAGTTTTACAGGGGATAGCACAGATACGCAGTATTTT. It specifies CASSFTGDSTDTQYF.

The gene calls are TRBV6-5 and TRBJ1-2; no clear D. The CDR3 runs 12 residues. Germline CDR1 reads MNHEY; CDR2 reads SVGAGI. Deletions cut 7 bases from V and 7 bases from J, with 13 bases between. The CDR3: CASNSRYGGYTF. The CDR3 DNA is TGTGCCAGCAACTCCCGATATGGTGGCTACACCTTC.

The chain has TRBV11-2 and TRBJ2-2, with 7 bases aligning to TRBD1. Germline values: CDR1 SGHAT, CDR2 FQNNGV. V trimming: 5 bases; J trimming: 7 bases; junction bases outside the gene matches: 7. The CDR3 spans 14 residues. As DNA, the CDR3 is TGTGCCAGCAGCGAACAGGGACAGAGCGGGGAGCTGTTTTTT. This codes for CASSEQGQSGELFF. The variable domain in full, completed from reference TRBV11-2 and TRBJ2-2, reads EAGVAQSPRYKIIEKRQSVAFWCNPISGHATLYWYQQILGQGPKLLIQFQNNGVVDDSQLPKDRFSAERLKGVDSTLKIQPAKLEDSAVYLCASSEQGQSGELFFGEGSRLTVL.

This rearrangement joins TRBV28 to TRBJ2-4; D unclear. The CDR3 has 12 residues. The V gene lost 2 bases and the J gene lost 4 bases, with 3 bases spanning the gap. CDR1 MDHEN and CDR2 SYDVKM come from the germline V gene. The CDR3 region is CASSLQKNIQYF. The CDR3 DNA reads TGTGCCAGCAGTTTACAGAAAAACATTCAGTACTTC.

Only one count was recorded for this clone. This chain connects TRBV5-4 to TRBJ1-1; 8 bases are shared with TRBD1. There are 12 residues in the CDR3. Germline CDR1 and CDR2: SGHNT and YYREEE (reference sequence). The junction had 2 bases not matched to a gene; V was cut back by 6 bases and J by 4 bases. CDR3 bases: TGTGCCAGCACGGACAGGGTCACTGAAGCTTTCTTT. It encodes CASTDRVTEAFF.

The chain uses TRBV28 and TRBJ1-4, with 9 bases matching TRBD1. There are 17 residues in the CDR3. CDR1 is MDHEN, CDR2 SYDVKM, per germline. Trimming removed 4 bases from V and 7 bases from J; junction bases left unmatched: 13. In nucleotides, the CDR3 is TGTGCCAGCAGTTCCCCTTGGACAGGGGTGTGGGGTGAAAAACTGTTTTTT. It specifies CASSSPWTGVWGEKLFF.

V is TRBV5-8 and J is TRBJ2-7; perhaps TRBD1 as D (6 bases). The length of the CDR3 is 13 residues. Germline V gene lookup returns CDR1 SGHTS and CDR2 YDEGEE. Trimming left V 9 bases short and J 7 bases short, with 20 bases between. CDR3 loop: CAKRTEGREEQYV. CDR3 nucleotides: TGTGCCAAACGGACAGAGGGTCGAGAGGAGCAGTACGTC.

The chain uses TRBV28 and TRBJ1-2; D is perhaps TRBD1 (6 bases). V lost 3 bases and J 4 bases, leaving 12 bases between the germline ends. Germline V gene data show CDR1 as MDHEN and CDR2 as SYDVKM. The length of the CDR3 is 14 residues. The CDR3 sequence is CASSFWGHLYGYTF. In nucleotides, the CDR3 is TGTGCCAGCAGTTTCTGGGGACACCTCTATGGCTACACCTTC.

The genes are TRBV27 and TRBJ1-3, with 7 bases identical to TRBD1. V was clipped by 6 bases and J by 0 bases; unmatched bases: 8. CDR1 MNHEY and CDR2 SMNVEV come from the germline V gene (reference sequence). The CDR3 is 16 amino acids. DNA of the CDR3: TGTGCCAGCAGGTCCCTGGGGGACAGCTCTGGAAACACCATATATTTT. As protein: CASRSLGDSSGNTIYF.

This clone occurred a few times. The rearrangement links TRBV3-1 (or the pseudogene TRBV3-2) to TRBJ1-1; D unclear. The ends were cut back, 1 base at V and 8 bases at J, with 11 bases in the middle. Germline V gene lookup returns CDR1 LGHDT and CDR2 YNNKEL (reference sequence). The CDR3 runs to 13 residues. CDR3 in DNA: TGTGCCAGCAGCCAAGGCTTGGGAGGGGAAGCTTTCTTT. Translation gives CASSQGLGGEAFF.

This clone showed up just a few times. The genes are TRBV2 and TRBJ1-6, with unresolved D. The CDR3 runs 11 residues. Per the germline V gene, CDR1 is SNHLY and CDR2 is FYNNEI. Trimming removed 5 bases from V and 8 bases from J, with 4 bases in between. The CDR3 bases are TGTGCCAGCAGTCCAGATTCACCCCTCCACTTT. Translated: CASSPDSPLHF.

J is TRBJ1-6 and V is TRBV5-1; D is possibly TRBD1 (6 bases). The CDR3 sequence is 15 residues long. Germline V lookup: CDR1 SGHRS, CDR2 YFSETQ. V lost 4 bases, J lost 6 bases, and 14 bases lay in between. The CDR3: CASSRSTGGNSPLHF. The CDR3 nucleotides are TGCGCCAGCAGCCGATCGACAGGCGGTAATTCACCCCTCCACTTT. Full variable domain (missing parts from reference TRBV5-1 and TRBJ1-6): KAGVTQTPRYLIKTRGQQVTLSCSPISGHRSVSWYQQTPGQGLQFLFEYFSETQRNKGNFPGRFSGRQFSNSRSEMNVSTLELGDSALYLCASSRSTGGNSPLHFGNGTRLTVT.

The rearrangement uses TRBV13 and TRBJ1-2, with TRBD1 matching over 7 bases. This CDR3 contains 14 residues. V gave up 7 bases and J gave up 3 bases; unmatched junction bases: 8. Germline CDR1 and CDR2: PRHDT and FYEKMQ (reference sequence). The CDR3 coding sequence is TGTGCCAGCAACTCCAACAGGGGTTACTATGGCTACACCTTC. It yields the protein CASNSNRGYYGYTF.

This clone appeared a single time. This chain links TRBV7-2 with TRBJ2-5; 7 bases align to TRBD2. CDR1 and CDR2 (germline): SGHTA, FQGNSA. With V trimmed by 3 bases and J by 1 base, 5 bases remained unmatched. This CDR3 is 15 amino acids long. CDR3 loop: CASSFRGGIQETQYF. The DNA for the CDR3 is TGTGCCAGCAGCTTCCGGGGAGGGATCCAAGAGACCCAGTACTTC.

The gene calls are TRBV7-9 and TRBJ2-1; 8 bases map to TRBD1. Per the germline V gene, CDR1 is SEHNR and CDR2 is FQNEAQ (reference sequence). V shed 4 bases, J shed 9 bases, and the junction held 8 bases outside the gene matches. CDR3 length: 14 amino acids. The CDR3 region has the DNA TGTGCCAGCAGCTCTATGGCAGGGGGCTTTGAGCAGTTCTTC. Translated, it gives CASSSMAGGFEQFF.

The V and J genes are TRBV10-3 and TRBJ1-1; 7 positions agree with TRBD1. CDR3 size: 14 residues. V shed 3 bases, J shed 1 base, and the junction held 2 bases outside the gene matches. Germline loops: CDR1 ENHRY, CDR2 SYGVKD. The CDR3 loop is CAISEGQANTEAFF. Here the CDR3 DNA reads TGTGCCATCAGTGAAGGACAGGCGAACACTGAAGCTTTCTTT.

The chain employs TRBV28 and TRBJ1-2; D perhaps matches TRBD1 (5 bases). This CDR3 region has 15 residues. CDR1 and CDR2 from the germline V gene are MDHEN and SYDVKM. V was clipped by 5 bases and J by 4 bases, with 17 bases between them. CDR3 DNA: TGTGCCAGCAGTCCCACCGGGGGGGGAGGCTATGGCTACACCTTC. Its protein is CASSPTGGGGYGYTF.

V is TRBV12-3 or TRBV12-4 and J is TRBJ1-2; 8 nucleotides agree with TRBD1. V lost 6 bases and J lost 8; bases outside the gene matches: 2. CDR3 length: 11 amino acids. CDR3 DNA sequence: TGTGCCAGCAGGACAGGGGCGGGCTACACCTTC. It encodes CASRTGAGYTF.

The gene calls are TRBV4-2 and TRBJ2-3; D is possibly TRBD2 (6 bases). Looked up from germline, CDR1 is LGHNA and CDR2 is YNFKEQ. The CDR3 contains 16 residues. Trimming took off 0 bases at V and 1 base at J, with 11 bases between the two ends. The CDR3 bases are TGTGCCAGCAGCCAAGAAAGGGCTAGCGGCACAGATACGCAGTATTTT. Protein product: CASSQERASGTDTQYF.

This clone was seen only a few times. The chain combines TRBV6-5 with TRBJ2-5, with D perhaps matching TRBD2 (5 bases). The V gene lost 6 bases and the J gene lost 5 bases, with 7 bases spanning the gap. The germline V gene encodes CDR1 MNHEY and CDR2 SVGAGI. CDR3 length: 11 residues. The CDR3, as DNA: TGTGCCAGCAGCCGGACTGAGACCCAGTACTTC. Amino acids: CASSRTETQYF.

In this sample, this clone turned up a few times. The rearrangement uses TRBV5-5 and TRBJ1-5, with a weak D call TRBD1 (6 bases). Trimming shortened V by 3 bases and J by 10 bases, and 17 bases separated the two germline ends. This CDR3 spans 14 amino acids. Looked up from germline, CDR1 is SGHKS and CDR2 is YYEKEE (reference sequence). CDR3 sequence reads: CASSYRQVGGPQHF. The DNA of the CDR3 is TGTGCCAGCAGCTACCGACAGGTAGGAGGACCCCAGCATTTT.